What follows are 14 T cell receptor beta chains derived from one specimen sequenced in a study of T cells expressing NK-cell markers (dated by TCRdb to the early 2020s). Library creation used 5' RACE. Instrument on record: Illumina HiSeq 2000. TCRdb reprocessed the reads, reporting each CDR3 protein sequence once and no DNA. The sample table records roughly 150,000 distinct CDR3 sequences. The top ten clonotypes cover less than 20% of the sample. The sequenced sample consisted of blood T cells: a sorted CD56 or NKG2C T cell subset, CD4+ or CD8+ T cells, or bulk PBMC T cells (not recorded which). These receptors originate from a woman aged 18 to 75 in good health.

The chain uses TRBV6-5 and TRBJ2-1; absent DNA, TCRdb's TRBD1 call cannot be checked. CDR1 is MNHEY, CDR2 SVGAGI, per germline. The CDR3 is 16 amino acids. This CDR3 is CASSYSRAGGGNEQFF.

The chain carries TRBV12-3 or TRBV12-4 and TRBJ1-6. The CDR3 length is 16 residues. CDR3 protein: CASSAWGRGYNSPLHF.

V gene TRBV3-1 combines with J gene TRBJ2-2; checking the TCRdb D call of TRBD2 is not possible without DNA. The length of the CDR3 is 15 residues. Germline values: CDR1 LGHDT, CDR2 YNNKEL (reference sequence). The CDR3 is CASSQRDYTTGELFF.

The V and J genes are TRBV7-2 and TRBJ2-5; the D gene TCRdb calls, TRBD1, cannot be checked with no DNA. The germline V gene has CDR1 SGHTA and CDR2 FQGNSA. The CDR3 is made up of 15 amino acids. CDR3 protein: CASSLGRGREETQYF.

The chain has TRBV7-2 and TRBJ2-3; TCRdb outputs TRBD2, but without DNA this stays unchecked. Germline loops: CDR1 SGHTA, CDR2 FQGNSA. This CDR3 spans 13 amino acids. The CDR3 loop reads CASSADWTDTQYF.

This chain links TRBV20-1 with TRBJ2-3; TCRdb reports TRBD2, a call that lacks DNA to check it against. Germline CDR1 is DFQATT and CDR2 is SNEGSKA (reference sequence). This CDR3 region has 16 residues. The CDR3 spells CSARDRASGTPDTQYF.

This CDR3 reads CASSLNLGNSNEKLFF. The chain couples TRBV18 to TRBJ1-4. The length of the CDR3 is 16 residues. The V gene's germline CDR1 is KGHSH and CDR2 LQKENI.

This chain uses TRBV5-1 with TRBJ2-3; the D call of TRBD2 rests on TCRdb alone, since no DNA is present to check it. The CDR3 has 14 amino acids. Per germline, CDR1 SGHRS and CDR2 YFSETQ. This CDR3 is CATALADSTDTQYF.

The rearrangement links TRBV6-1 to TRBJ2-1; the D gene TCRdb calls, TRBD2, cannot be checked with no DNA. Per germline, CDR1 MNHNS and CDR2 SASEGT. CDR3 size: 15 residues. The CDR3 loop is CASTKLAATYNEQFF.

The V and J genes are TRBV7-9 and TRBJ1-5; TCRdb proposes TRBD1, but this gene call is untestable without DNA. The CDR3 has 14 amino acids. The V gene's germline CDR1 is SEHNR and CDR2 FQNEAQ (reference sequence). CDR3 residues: CASSFQDTLQPQHF.

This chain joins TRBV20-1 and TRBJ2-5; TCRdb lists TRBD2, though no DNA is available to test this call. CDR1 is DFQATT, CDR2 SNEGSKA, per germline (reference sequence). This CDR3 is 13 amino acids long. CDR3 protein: CSAGRTSRETQYF.

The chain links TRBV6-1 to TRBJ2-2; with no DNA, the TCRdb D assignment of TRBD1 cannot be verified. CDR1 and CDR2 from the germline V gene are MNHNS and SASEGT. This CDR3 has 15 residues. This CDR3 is CAIEDRGFVTGELFF.

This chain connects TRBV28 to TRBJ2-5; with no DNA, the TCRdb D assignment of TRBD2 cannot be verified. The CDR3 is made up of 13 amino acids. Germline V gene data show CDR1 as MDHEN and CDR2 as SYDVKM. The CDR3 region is CASNLPSIGTQYF.

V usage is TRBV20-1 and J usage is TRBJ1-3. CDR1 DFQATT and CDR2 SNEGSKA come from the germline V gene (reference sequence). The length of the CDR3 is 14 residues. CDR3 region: CSASRSASGNTIYF.